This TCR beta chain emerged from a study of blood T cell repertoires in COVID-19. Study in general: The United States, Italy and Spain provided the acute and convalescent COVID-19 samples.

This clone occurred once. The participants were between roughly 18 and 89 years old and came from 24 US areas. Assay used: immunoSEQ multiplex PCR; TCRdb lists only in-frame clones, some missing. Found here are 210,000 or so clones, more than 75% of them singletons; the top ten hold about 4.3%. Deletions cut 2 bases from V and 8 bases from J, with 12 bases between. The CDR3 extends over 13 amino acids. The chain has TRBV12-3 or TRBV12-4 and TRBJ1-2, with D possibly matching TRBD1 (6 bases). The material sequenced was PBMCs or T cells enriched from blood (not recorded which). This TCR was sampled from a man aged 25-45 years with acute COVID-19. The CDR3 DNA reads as TGTGCCAGCAGTTTAAACAGGGAAGGAGGCTACACCTTC. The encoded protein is CASSLNREGGYTF.